This T cell receptor beta chain was recovered during a study of T cells in Graves' hyperthyroidism and ophthalmopathy. As for the study in general: Upon initial diagnosis and before any treatment, peripheral blood was collected.

This clonotype was seen repeatedly, ten times or more. Its specificity is unknown. Study observations and caveats: Appearing also in blood were most of the thyroid clonotypes expanded above 0.001.

Amplified TCR beta CDR3 regions came from RNA transcripts. HTBI primers were the set used in a first-round RT-PCR of the TCR CDR3. TCRdb fed the multiplex PCR reads into MiXCR, producing one record per CDR3 protein. The sample contains 490,000 or so distinct CDR3 sequences, around a fifth of which appear only once. Subjects with ophthalmopathy showed a Clinical Activity Score no lower than 3, a NOSPECS grade no lower than 4, and a duration shorter than 3 months. Clinicians diagnosed patients from clinical symptoms, serum thyroxine and TRAb, thyroid ultrasound and orbital computed tomography. The length of the CDR3 is 15 residues. The germline V gene encodes CDR1 DFQATT and CDR2 SNEGSKA (reference sequence). Trimming took 0 bases from V and 2 from J, leaving 13 bases between them.

Specimen: blood. The chain couples TRBV20-1 to TRBJ2-5, with D uncertain. The clonotype originates from a woman in her 70s with Graves' ophthalmopathy. The CDR3 sequence is CSARDPAPNQETQYF. DNA for the CDR3: TGCAGTGCTAGAGATCCGGCGCCTAATCAAGAGACCCAGTACTTC.